This T cell receptor beta chain was sequenced during a study of regulatory T cells in long-lasting Graves disease. iRepertoire HTBI primers and Arm-PCR of CDR3 regions built TCR beta libraries. Via MiXCR, TCRdb re-called the multiplex PCR reads, giving one row per CDR3 protein. The sample has around 500,000 distinct CDR3 sequences; approximately 12% are singletons. Time point denoted: newly diagnosed GD, antithyroid drugs for less than 3 months. PBMC-derived RNA was used for the TCR library. These records were also assigned to another study, of T cells in Graves' hyperthyroidism and ophthalmopathy. As reported in that work: These patients, aged 18 to 65, had recently diagnosed hyperthyroidism lasting under 2 months. Thyroid ultrasound and orbital computed tomography, with clinical symptoms and serum thyroxine and TRAb, informed diagnoses.

This sequence originates from a woman aged 25-40 years with Graves disease. Specimen: peripheral blood mononuclear cells (PBMCs), collected at new diagnosis, from a patient treated with antithyroid drugs.

The CDR3 loop is CASSRRDRGFVNSPLHF. The CDR3 nucleotides read TGTGCCAGCAGTCGGAGGGACAGGGGGTTCGTAAATTCACCCCTCCACTTT. V gene TRBV11-3 combines with J gene TRBJ1-6, with TRBD1 identical over 11 bases. The CDR3 is 17 residues long. In germline, CDR1 is SGHNT, CDR2 YENEEA. V lost 6 bases to trimming and J lost 7 bases; unmatched junction nucleotides: 11.